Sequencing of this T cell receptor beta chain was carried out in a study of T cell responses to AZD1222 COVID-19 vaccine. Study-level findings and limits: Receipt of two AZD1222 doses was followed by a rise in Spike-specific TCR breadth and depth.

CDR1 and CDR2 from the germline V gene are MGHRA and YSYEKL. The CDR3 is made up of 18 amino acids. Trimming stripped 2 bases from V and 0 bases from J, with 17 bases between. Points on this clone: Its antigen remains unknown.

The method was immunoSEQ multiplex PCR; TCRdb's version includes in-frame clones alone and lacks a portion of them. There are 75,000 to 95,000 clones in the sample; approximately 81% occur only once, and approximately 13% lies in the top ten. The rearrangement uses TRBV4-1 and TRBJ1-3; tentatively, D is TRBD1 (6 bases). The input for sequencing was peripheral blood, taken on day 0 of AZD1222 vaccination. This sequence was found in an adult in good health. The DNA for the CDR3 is TGCGCCAGCAGCCAATATTCACAGGGTGGCATCTCTGGAAACACCATATATTTT. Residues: CASSQYSQGGISGNTIYF.